The source of this T cell receptor (beta chain) is a study of blood T cell repertoires in COVID-19. Study as a whole: PBMCs, B-cell-depleted T cells, or T cells provided the cDNA or gDNA that made up the material.

Per the germline V gene, CDR1 is SGDLS and CDR2 is YYNGEE. The CDR3 has 16 amino acids. Unmatched junction bases numbered 6, after V lost 4 bases and J lost 1 base. Cohort allocation depended upon clinical history that participants reported. Exposed participants encountered a COVID-19 case during the 2 weeks preceding study entry. Produced via immunoSEQ multiplex PCR; TCRdb's table is partial and in-frame only. Counted here are roughly 270,000 clones, approximately 78% occurring once; the ten biggest clones make up 5%. Sequencing was done on a sample of PBMCs or T cells enriched from blood (not recorded which). The V gene is TRBV9, the J gene TRBJ2-3, with TRBD2 matching over 10 bases. This clonotype was obtained from a middle-aged man who had been exposed to COVID-19. The CDR3 sequence: CASSLSGRTGTDTQYF. The CDR3 DNA reads as TGTGCCAGCAGCCTTAGCGGGAGGACTGGCACAGATACGCAGTATTTT.